This T cell receptor (beta chain) stems from a study of cytomegalovirus exposure and HLA in healthy donors. The overall study: The Caucasian-associated ancestry cluster held around four fifths of 350 to 450 genotyped donors. Study outcomes and limitations: According to the study, about 180 TCR beta chains were cytomegalovirus-associated.

Per the germline V gene, CDR1 is MNHEY and CDR2 is SMNVEV (reference sequence). V gave up 3 bases and J gave up 3 bases, with 11 bases separating them. The CDR3 runs to 14 residues. As concerns this clone: Its antigen remains unknown.

The PCR made use of 60 Vbeta and 13 Jbeta primers. Repertoires were generated with immunoSEQ multiplex PCR, while TCRdb's copy carries only in-frame clones and drops some. This sample has roughly 160,000 clones; approximately 71% occur once, and the top ten carry roughly 5.2%. The source is a young woman in good health and CMV-seropositive. Sample: PBMCs. V and J are TRBV27 and TRBJ2-5; the D gene is possibly TRBD2 (7 bases). CDR3 in amino acids: CASSLRGGEETQYF. The CDR3 nucleotides are TGTGCCAGCAGTTTGAGGGGGGGCGAAGAGACCCAGTACTTC.